The 8 T cell receptor beta chains given below trace back to one sample, sequenced in a study of shared clonotypes between healthy human individuals. Clones were sequenced by immunoSEQ multiplex PCR, and TCRdb holds only the in-frame ones, with some missing. Of around 2.5 million clones in the sample, 93% were seen once. Source material: naive CD4+ T cells from PBMCs. This sample's subset: CD45RA+ positively selected. These receptors were collected from a man younger than 30 in good health. Some clones in this sample may be carry-over from other donors' samples.

The rearrangement links TRBV18 to TRBJ2-2; TRBD2 is a possible D gene (5 bases). This CDR3 is 14 amino acids long. Per the germline V gene, CDR1 is KGHSH and CDR2 is LQKENI. V lost 3 bases to trimming and J lost 6 bases, with 11 bases between them. CDR3 sequence: CASSPRRGSGELFF. The CDR3 DNA sequence: TGTGCCAGCTCACCCCGGCGAGGGTCCGGGGAGCTGTTTTTT.

The rearrangement joins TRBV5-4 to TRBJ2-7; maybe TRBD1 (6 bases). The CDR3 is made up of 15 amino acids. CDR1 is SGHNT, CDR2 YYREEE, per germline (reference sequence). Trimming took off 7 bases at V and 1 base at J, with 18 bases between the two ends. The CDR3 is CASRPMEQGSYEQYF. CDR3 in DNA: TGTGCCAGCCGACCCATGGAACAGGGTTCCTACGAGCAGTACTTC.

V is TRBV11-2 and J is TRBJ2-2; 8 bases fit TRBD1. Germline loops: CDR1 SGHAT, CDR2 FQNNGV. V was clipped by 2 bases and J by 7 bases; unmatched bases: 9. CDR3 length: 16 amino acids. As DNA, the CDR3 is TGTGCCAGCAGCTTACAACCGGGACAGGCATTCGGGGAGCTGTTTTTT. Amino acid sequence: CASSLQPGQAFGELFF.

This clone was counted a single time. This rearrangement joins TRBV27 to TRBJ2-3, with a tentative D call TRBD2 (5 bases). CDR1 is MNHEY, CDR2 SMNVEV, per germline (reference sequence). This CDR3 is built from 15 residues. V was trimmed by 8 bases and J by 2 bases, leaving 17 bases between them. The chain's CDR3 is CASEREGKFTDTQYF. In DNA form, the CDR3 reads TGTGCCAGCGAACGGGAAGGGAAGTTCACAGATACGCAGTATTTT.

V usage is TRBV7-9 and J usage is TRBJ2-3; TRBD2 matches at 7 bases. V was clipped by 5 bases and J by 2 bases; unmatched bases: 10. This CDR3 is 16 amino acids long. Germline CDR1 is SEHNR and CDR2 is FQNEAQ (reference sequence). The CDR3 coding sequence is TGTGCCAGCAGCCCTACTGGGAGGGAGTACACAGATACGCAGTATTTT. Translated, it gives CASSPTGREYTDTQYF.

V is TRBV5-1 and J is TRBJ2-2; 11 bases match TRBD2. The CDR3 extends over 18 amino acids. The trim removed 0 bases at V and 7 bases at J, leaving 11 bases unmatched. CDR1 SGHRS and CDR2 YFSETQ come from the germline V gene. In DNA form, the CDR3 reads TGCGCCAGCAGCTTGGATCCTTTAGCGGGAGGGCCGTACGGGGAGCTGTTTTTT. Protein sequence: CASSLDPLAGGPYGELFF.

With respect to this clone: The same CDR3 is also encoded by other DNA sequences in this sample. This sequence joins TRBV5-1 and TRBJ2-3, with D uncertain. Germline CDR1 SGHRS, CDR2 YFSETQ. V was trimmed by 0 bases and J by 0 bases, leaving 8 bases between them. The CDR3 spans 15 residues. CDR3 region: CASSLAVGSTDTQYF. The CDR3 region has the DNA TGCGCCAGCAGCTTGGCCGTGGGGAGCACAGATACGCAGTATTTT.

This clone was picked up one time. V gene TRBV5-1 combines with J gene TRBJ2-3; 8 bases are a match to TRBD2. V lost 2 bases and J lost 5; bases outside the gene matches: 7. This CDR3 comprises 15 residues. CDR1 and CDR2 (germline): SGHRS, YFSETQ. The CDR3 reads CASSLWSGSGDTQYF. In DNA, the CDR3 is TGCGCCAGCAGCTTATGGAGCGGGAGTGGAGATACGCAGTATTTT.